This T cell receptor beta chain was obtained from a study of cytomegalovirus exposure and HLA in healthy donors. About the study: T cells numbering around 190 million yielded roughly 120 million unique TCR beta sequences in an earlier analysis.

General study points: Exclusion as indistinguishable affected some V segments, including TRBV6-2 and TRBV6-3.

This clone was seen a few times. Its specificity is not known. The primer mix had 60 Vbeta and 13 Jbeta primers. The protocol was immunoSEQ multiplex PCR, while the TCRdb copy is restricted to in-frame clones and leaves out a portion. This table holds 110,000 or so clones, 82% found once. Germline V lookup: CDR1 MNHNS, CDR2 SASEGT. There are 14 residues in the CDR3. V dropped 3 bases and J dropped 7 bases, with 13 bases sitting between them. The sequence derives from a woman between 18 and 29 years old in good health and CMV-seronegative. Input material: PBMCs. The rearrangement uses TRBV6-1 and TRBJ1-5; D unclear. CDR3 sequence (DNA): TGTGCCAGCAGTGAGGGGATCGCGGGACAGCCCCAGCATTTT. Translating it yields CASSEGIAGQPQHF.